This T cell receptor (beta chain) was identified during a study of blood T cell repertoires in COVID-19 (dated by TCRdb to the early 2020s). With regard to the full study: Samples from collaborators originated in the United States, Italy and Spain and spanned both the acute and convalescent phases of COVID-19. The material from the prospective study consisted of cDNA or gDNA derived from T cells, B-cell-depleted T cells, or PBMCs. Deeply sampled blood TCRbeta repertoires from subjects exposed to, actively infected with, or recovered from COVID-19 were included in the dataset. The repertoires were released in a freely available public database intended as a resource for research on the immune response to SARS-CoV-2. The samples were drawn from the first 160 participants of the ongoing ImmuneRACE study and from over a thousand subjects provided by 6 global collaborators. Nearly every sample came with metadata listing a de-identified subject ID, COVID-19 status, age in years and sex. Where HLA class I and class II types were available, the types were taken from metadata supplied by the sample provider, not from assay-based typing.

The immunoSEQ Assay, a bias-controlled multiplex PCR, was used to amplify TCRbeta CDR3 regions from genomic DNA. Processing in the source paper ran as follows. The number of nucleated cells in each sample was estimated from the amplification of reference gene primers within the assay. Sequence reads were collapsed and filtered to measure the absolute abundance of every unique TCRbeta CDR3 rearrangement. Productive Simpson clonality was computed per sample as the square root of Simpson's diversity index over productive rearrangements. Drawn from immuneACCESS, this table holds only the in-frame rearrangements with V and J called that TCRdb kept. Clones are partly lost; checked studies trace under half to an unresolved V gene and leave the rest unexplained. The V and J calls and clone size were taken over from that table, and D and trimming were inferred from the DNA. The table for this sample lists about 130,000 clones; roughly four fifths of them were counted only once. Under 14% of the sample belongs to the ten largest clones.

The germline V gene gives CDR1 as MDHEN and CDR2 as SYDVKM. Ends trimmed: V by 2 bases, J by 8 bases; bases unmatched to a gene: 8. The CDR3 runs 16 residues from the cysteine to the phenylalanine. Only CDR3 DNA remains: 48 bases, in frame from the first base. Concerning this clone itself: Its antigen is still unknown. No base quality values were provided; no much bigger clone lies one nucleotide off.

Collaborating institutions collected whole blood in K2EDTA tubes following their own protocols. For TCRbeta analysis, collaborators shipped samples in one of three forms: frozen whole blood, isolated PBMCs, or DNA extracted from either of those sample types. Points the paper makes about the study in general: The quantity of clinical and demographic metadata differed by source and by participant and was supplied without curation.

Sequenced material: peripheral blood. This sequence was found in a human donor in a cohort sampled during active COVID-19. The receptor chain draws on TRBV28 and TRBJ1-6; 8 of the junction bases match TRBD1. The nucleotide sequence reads TGTGCCAGCAGTTTACCCTTAACAGGGGGGGATTCACCCCTCCACTTT. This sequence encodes CASSLPLTGGDSPLHF.